The next 4 T cell receptor beta chains were all read from a single sample in a study of blood T cell repertoires in COVID-19. Sequencing was performed with immunoSEQ multiplex PCR; in TCRdb, only in-frame clones are kept and a portion is missing. This sample has about 190,000 clones; 80% to 95% occur once, and the top ten carry approximately 0.5%. Sequencing input: peripheral blood. These receptors came from a man over 45 with acute or convalescent COVID-19.

The V call is TRBV4-3, the J call TRBJ1-3; D is perhaps TRBD1 (5 bases). Trimming cost V 5 bases and J 0 bases, with 8 bases left between them. Germline CDR1 reads LGHNA; CDR2 reads YSLEER. The CDR3 sequence is 14 residues long. CDR3 amino acids: CASSTGVSGNTIYF. The CDR3, as DNA: TGCGCCAGCAGCACGGGGGTCTCTGGAAACACCATATATTTT.

This chain joins TRBV2 and TRBJ2-3; weak D call: TRBD2 (6 bases). This CDR3 region has 13 residues. Germline values: CDR1 SNHLY, CDR2 FYNNEI. V lost 5 bases, J lost 2 bases, and 8 bases lay in between. The CDR3 here is CASSRDFTDTQYF. For the CDR3, the DNA is TGTGCCAGCAGTCGGGACTTCACAGATACGCAGTATTTT.

The chain has TRBV30 and TRBJ1-6; no clear D. The CDR3 is 13 amino acids. Trimming pared 4 bases from V and 5 bases from J, leaving 9 bases between. Germline CDR1 reads GTSNPN; CDR2 reads SVGIG (reference sequence). This CDR3 is CAWTALHNSPLHF. The CDR3 DNA sequence: TGTGCCTGGACTGCACTCCATAATTCACCCCTCCACTTT.

Here the CDR3 DNA reads TGTGCCAGCAGCCCTGCTGACAAAAACTATGGCTACACCTTC. Translated: CASSPADKNYGYTF. V usage is TRBV3-1 (or the pseudogene TRBV3-2) and J usage is TRBJ1-2; D is ambiguous. Trimming removed 4 bases at V and 2 bases at J, with 11 bases between. Germline CDR1 is LGHDT and CDR2 is YNNKEL (reference sequence). CDR3 length: 14 residues.